These 14 T cell receptor beta chains were sequenced from one sample in a study of blood T cell repertoires in COVID-19. Profiled with immunoSEQ multiplex PCR; TCRdb holds only in-frame clones, not every one. Among roughly 150,000 clones, under 95% were seen once, and the ten largest hold about 4.9%. Material: peripheral blood. The receptor set was obtained from a man aged 18 to 30 with COVID-19, enrolled during active disease.

The CDR3 DNA follows: TGCAGCGTTGAAGCCCGGCCGGGACTAGCGGGAGGAATCCACGAGCAGTACTTC. It codes for CSVEARPGLAGGIHEQYF. V gene TRBV29-1 combines with J gene TRBJ2-7; 15 nucleotides line up with TRBD2. This CDR3 is built from 18 residues. Germline values: CDR1 SQVTM, CDR2 ANQGSEA. V was clipped by 1 base and J by 5 bases; unmatched bases: 12.

The gene calls are TRBV19 and TRBJ1-1; D is uncertain. The CDR3 loop spans 15 amino acids. Germline V gives CDR1 LNHDA, CDR2 SQIVND (reference sequence). Trimming took off 3 bases at V and 5 bases at J, with 16 bases between the two ends. CDR3 sequence reads: CASSILVPGRTEAFF. CDR3 nucleotide sequence: TGTGCCAGTAGTATCTTAGTTCCGGGGAGGACTGAAGCTTTCTTT.

The chain uses TRBV4-2 and TRBJ2-1; TRBD1 is a possible D gene (5 bases). The V and J ends lost 3 bases and 4 bases respectively, with 13 bases between them. The CDR3 spans 15 residues. CDR1 and CDR2 from the germline V gene are LGHNA and YNFKEQ. The CDR3 reads CASSQGRISYNEQFF. CDR3 DNA sequence: TGTGCCAGCAGCCAGGGGCGGATTTCTTACAATGAGCAGTTCTTC.

The V gene is TRBV5-4, the J gene TRBJ1-4; D perhaps matches TRBD1 (6 bases). CDR1 and CDR2 from the germline V gene are SGHNT and YYREEE (reference sequence). The CDR3 covers 14 residues. The germline V and J ends were trimmed by 4 bases and 8 bases, with 15 bases remaining between them. The CDR3: CASSQGGDGEKLFF. The CDR3 region has the DNA TGTGCCAGCAGCCAAGGGGGGGACGGAGAAAAACTGTTTTTT.

The V gene is TRBV6-2 or TRBV6-3, the J gene TRBJ2-1; D remains unclear. The CDR3 has 13 amino acids. Trimming removed 4 bases from V and 4 bases from J, with 8 bases in between. Germline lookup yields CDR1 MNHEY and CDR2 SVGEGT. For the CDR3, the DNA is TGTGCCAGCAGTTCTAGTTTTTACAATGAGCAGTTCTTC. Encoded protein: CASSSSFYNEQFF.

This chain uses TRBV28 with TRBJ1-4, with 7 bases aligning to TRBD1. This CDR3 contains 16 residues. Germline assignment: CDR1 MDHEN and CDR2 SYDVKM. V lost 2 bases to trimming and J lost 4 bases; unmatched junction nucleotides: 7. The DNA for the CDR3 is TGTGCCAGCAGTTTAGGGACAGCACCCTATAATGAAAAACTGTTTTTT. This sequence encodes CASSLGTAPYNEKLFF.

The chain joins TRBV27 to TRBJ2-7; 9 nucleotides match TRBD1. Looked up from germline, CDR1 is MNHEY and CDR2 is SMNVEV (reference sequence). The CDR3 loop spans 15 amino acids. V trimming: 5 bases; J trimming: 4 bases; junction bases outside the gene matches: 9. CDR3 DNA: TGTGCCAGCAGTCCAGGGACAGGGATCGGGTACGAGCAGTACTTC. The encoded protein is CASSPGTGIGYEQYF.

This chain links TRBV19 with TRBJ1-1; D not certain. Germline V gene lookup returns CDR1 LNHDA and CDR2 SQIVND (reference sequence). The CDR3 is 12 residues long. Trimming pared 3 bases from V and 7 bases from J, leaving 9 bases between. CDR3 nucleotide sequence: TGTGCCAGTAGTATCAACAGCTTTGAAGCTTTCTTT. This codes for CASSINSFEAFF.

This rearrangement joins TRBV5-1 to TRBJ2-7, with 7 bases that match TRBD2. The junction had 4 bases not matched to a gene; V was cut back by 4 bases and J by 3 bases. Germline lookup yields CDR1 SGHRS and CDR2 YFSETQ. This CDR3 is built from 13 residues. CDR3: CASSPGGSYEQYF. CDR3 DNA: TGCGCCAGCAGCCCGGGAGGCAGCTACGAGCAGTACTTC.

This clone was seen a few times. V is TRBV7-9 and J is TRBJ2-7; D not resolved. Germline lookup yields CDR1 SEHNR and CDR2 FQNEAQ (reference sequence). The CDR3 has 14 amino acids. Trimming removed 1 base from V and 2 bases from J, with 9 bases in between. Here the CDR3 reads CASSLVIRPYEQYF. CDR3 DNA sequence: TGTGCCAGCAGCTTAGTAATCCGTCCCTACGAGCAGTACTTC.

The rearrangement links TRBV5-1 to TRBJ2-7; tentative D call: TRBD1 (5 bases). Trimming pared 7 bases from V and 3 bases from J, leaving 14 bases between. This CDR3 contains 13 residues. Germline CDR1 reads SGHRS; CDR2 reads YFSETQ. The CDR3: CASRPDSFYEQYF. The CDR3 DNA reads TGCGCCAGCCGCCCCGACAGTTTCTACGAGCAGTACTTC.

The chain is built from TRBV6-5 and TRBJ2-1, with D possibly matching TRBD2 (6 bases). Germline V gene data show CDR1 as MNHEY and CDR2 as SVGAGI. V was shortened by 1 base and J by 7 bases, with 14 bases between the two germline ends. This CDR3 is built from 15 residues. As DNA, the CDR3 is TGTGCCAGCAGTTACTTCGAGACTAGTCGTAATGAGCAGTTCTTC. Protein product: CASSYFETSRNEQFF.

This chain joins TRBV14 and TRBJ2-2, with D unclear. Germline loops: CDR1 SGHDN, CDR2 FVKESK. The CDR3 has 14 residues. Trimming took 0 bases from V and 5 from J, leaving 7 bases between them. In DNA, the CDR3 is TGTGCCAGCAGCCAAGATCTAGAGACCGGGGAGCTGTTTTTT. Residues: CASSQDLETGELFF.

Only a few counts were recorded for this clone. The gene calls are TRBV10-1 and TRBJ1-1; D not resolved. Per the germline V gene, CDR1 is WNHNN and CDR2 is SYGVQD (reference sequence). Trimming pared 6 bases from V and 0 bases from J, leaving 8 bases between. This CDR3 comprises 13 residues. The CDR3 DNA follows: TGCGCCAGCAGGGAGCGGTTGAACACTGAAGCTTTCTTT. Amino acid sequence: CASRERLNTEAFF.